A few counts support the clone carrying this TCR beta chain. Via MiXCR, TCRdb re-called the PCR reads. Here the sample spans around 22,000 clones, approximately 23% being singletons. These data belong to a study of metastatic and nonmetastatic thyroid tumors. Across the whole study: Comparative analysis of repertoires was undertaken across blood and tumor or nodule tissue obtained from malignant and benign thyroid patients.

Before thyroid surgery, none of the patients had received any treatment. The CDR3 is made up of 15 amino acids. Germline loops: CDR1 SGHAT, CDR2 FQNNGV. The ends lost 5 bases at V and 2 bases at J; junction bases unmatched: 9. The receptor's source is a female donor with papillary thyroid cancer or a benign thyroid nodule (not recorded which). Some clones in this sample may be carry-over from other donors' samples. This rearrangement joins TRBV11-2 to TRBJ2-7; 7 bases match TRBD1. What was sequenced was tumor tissue. The CDR3 DNA is TGTGCCAGCAGCCCCGAAGGGGGCCAAACCTACGAGCAGTACTTC. This codes for CASSPEGGQTYEQYF.